These T cell receptor beta chains were read from a single sample in a study of T-cell memory formation after mild COVID-19. TCRdb used MiXCR to reprocess the 5' RACE reads, holding one entry per CDR3 protein. Of almost 350,000 distinct CDR3 sequences in the sample, 20% to 25% are singletons; the top ten hold over 20%. Input material: PBMCs or a T cell subset sorted from them (not recorded which). The receptors stem from a man younger than 35 who had mild COVID-19 (a few samples of this study predate the infection). Cell type and time point are not known. Each CDR3 is given with its conserved first and last residue. The D gene is left open where the match is weak. Size is stated for part of the rows, as once, few or many counts, or as a class when the clone is expanded.

V: TRBV6-1; D: NA; J: TRBJ1-1; size: NA; DNA: TGTGCCAGCAGGACCGCCGCGGGCACTGAAGCTTTCTTT; CDR3: CASRTAAGTEAFF
V: TRBV20-1; D: NA; J: TRBJ2-7; size: NA; DNA: TGCAGTGCTAGGGACTTAGACGGCTTTCTAACCTACGAGCAGTACTTC; CDR3: CSARDLDGFLTYEQYF
V: TRBV7-6; D: NA; J: TRBJ1-4; size: few; DNA: TGTGCCAGCAGCTTAGGTCCCCCGAAAACTAATGAAAAACTGTTTTTT; CDR3: CASSLGPPKTNEKLFF
V: TRBV6-2/TRBV6-3; D: NA; J: TRBJ1-5; size: few; DNA: TGTGCCAGCAGTTACTCGAGACAGCCCCAGCATTTT; CDR3: CASSYSRQPQHF
V: TRBV6-6; D: NA; J: TRBJ2-3; size: NA; DNA: TGTGCCAGCAGTTACTCTCGGGGGCCGGGCACAGATACGCAGTATTTT; CDR3: CASSYSRGPGTDTQYF
V: TRBV5-5; D: NA; J: TRBJ1-1; size: many; DNA: TGTGCCAGCAGCCCGAGAACGGGTCGAACTGAAGCTTTCTTT; CDR3: CASSPRTGRTEAFF
V: TRBV7-9; D: NA; J: TRBJ2-2; size: NA; DNA: TGTGCCAGCAGCCAGGACTCAGGGGACACCGGGGAGCTGTTTTTT; CDR3: CASSQDSGDTGELFF
V: TRBV4-3; D: TRBD1; J: TRBJ1-1; size: few; DNA: TGCGCCAGCAGCCAATTGACAGGGGGCTACACTGAAGCTTTCTTT; CDR3: CASSQLTGGYTEAFF
V: TRBV7-9; D: NA; J: TRBJ1-1; size: few; DNA: TGTGCCAGCAGCTCCAGACTCCACGATTCGAACACTGAAGCTTTCTTT; CDR3: CASSSRLHDSNTEAFF
V: TRBV5-1; D: NA; J: TRBJ1-1; size: many; DNA: TGTGCCAGCAGCCCCCAGGGGAACACTGAAGCTTTCTTT; CDR3: CASSPQGNTEAFF
V: TRBV7-9; D: NA; J: TRBJ1-1; size: NA; DNA: TGTGCCAGCAGAGCCCCTGGGGCCCGATACACTGAAGCTTTCTTT; CDR3: CASRAPGARYTEAFF
V: TRBV28; D: NA; J: TRBJ2-1; size: NA; DNA: TGTGCCAGCAGTTTGGGCACAGCCGACAATGAGCAGTTCTTC; CDR3: CASSLGTADNEQFF
V: TRBV20-1; D: NA; J: TRBJ2-1; size: few; DNA: TGCAGTGCTAGAGTGGCCCCCGGGAGCGCGGCCTACAATGAGCAGTTCTTC; CDR3: CSARVAPGSAAYNEQFF
V: TRBV19; D: NA; J: TRBJ2-2; size: once; DNA: TGTGCCAGTAGTACCCGGGGGGCCCGGAATCTCGGGGAGCTGTTTTTT; CDR3: CASSTRGARNLGELFF
V: TRBV6-5; D: NA; J: TRBJ2-1; size: NA; DNA: TGTGCCAGCAGTTTGCCGGGGTTCTCGTACAATGAGCAGTTCTTC; CDR3: CASSLPGFSYNEQFF
V: TRBV5-1; D: TRBD1; J: TRBJ2-5; size: few; DNA: TGCGCCAGCAGCTCTAGACAGGGAGAAGAGACCCAGTACTTC; CDR3: CASSSRQGEETQYF
V: TRBV7-9; D: TRBD1; J: TRBJ1-4; size: many; DNA: TGTGCCAGCAGCTCACGACAGGGAATAGAGGAAAAACTGTTTTTT; CDR3: CASSSRQGIEEKLFF